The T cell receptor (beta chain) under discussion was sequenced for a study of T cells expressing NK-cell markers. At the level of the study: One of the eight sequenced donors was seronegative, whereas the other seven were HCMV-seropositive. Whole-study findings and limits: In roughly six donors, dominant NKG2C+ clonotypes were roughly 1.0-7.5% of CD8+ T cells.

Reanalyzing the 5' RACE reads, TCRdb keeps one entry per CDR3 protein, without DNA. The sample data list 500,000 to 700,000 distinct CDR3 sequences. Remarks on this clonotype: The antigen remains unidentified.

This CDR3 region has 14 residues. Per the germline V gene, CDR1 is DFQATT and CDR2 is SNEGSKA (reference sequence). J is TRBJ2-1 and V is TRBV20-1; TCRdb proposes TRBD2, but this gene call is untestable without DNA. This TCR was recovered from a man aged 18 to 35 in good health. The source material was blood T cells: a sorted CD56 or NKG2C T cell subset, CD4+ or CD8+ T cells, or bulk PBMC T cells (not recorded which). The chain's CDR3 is CSARDLAGYNEQFF.